This TCR beta chain emerged from a study of glioma-infiltrating T cells. Whole-study findings and limits: Gliomas, especially low-grade, showed above-expected tissue-blood divergence; non-neoplastic patients showed below.

The iRepertoire nested amplicon-rescue multiplex PCR amplified TCR alpha and beta CDR3s from RNA. TCRdb re-called the multiplex PCR reads through MiXCR, storing one row per CDR3 protein. The repertoire has approximately 100,000 distinct CDR3 sequences, around 28% of them found once; the top ten carry approximately 43%. CDR1 is SGHKS, CDR2 YYEKEE, per germline (reference sequence). Trimming shortened V by 4 bases and J by 1 base, and 12 bases separated the two germline ends. This CDR3 has 14 amino acids. There are a few counts of this clonotype. As yet, its antigen is unknown. The chain has TRBV5-5 and TRBJ2-7, with TRBD1 as a possible D gene (5 bases). The sequencing input was glioma tissue, nonneoplastic brain tissue, or PBMCs (not recorded which). The receptor's source is a human donor with low-grade glioma or glioblastoma, undergoing nonglioma brain surgery, or in good health (not recorded which). CDR3 residues: CASSITTDSYEQYF. In DNA form, the CDR3 reads TGTGCCAGCAGCATTACGACAGATTCCTACGAGCAGTACTTC.